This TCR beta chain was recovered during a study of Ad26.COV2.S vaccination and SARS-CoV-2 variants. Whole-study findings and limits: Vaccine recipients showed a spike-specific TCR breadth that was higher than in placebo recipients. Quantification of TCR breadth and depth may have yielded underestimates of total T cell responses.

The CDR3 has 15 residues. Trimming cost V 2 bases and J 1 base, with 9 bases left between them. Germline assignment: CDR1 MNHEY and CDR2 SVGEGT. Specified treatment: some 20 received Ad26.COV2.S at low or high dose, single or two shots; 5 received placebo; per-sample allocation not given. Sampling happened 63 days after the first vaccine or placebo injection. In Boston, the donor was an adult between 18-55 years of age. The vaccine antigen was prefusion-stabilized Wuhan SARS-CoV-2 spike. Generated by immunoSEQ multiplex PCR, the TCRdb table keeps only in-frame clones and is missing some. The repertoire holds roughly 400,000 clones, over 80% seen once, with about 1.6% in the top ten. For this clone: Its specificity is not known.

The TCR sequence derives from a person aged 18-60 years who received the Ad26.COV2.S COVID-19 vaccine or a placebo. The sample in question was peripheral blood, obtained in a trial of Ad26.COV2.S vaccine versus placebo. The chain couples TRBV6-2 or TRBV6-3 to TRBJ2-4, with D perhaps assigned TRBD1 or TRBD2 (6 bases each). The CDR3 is CASSYRGPAKNIQYF. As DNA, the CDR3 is TGTGCCAGCAGTTACCGGGGGCCCGCCAAAAACATTCAGTACTTC.